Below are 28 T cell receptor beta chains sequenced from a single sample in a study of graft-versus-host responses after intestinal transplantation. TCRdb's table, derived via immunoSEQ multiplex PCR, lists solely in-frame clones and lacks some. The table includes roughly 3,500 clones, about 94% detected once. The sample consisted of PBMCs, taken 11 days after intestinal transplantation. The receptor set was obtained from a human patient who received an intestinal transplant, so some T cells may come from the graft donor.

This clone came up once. CDR3 bases: TGCGCCAGCAGCCAAGAAGGGGGTAGATACTACAATGAGCAGTTCTTC. The encoded protein is CASSQEGGRYYNEQFF. This chain uses TRBV4-1 with TRBJ2-1; D possibly corresponds to TRBD1 (6 bases). The CDR3 consists of 16 residues. Germline V gene sequence: CDR1 MGHRA, CDR2 YSYEKL. The V and J ends lost 0 bases and 3 bases respectively, with 12 bases between them.

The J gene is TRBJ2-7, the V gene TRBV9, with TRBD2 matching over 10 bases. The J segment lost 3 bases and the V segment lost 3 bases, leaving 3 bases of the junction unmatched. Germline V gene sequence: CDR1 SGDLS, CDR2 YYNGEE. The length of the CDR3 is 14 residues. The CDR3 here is CASSAASGSYEQYF. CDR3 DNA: TGTGCCAGCAGCGCCGCTAGCGGGAGCTACGAGCAGTACTTC.

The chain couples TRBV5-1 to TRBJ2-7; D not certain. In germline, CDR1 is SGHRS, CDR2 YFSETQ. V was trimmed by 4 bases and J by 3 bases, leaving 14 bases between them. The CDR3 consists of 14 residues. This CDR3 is CASSPAGISYEQYF. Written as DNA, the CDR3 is TGCGCCAGCAGCCCGGCTGGGATAAGCTACGAGCAGTACTTC.

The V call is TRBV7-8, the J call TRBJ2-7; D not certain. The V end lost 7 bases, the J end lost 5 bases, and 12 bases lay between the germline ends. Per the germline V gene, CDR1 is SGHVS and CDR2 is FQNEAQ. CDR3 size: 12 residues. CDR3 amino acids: CASTPGLHEQYF. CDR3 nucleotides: TGTGCCAGCACCCCCGGTTTGCACGAGCAGTACTTC.

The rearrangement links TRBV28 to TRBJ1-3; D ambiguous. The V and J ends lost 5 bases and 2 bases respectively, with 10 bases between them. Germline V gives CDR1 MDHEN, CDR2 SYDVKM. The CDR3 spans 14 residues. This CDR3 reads CASSRHLTGNTIYF. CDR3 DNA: TGTGCCAGCAGTCGACATCTAACTGGAAACACCATATATTTT.

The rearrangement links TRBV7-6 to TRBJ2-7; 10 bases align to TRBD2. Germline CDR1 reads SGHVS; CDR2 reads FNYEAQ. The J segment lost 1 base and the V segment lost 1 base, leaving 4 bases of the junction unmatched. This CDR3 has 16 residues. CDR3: CASSLVAGGISYEQYF. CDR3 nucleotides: TGTGCCAGCAGCTTAGTAGCGGGAGGAATATCCTACGAGCAGTACTTC.

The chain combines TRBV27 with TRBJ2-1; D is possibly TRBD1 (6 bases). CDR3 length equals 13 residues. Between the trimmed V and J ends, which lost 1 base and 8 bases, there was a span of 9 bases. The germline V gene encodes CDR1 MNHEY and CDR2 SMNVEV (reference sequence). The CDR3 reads CASSLWKGDEQFF. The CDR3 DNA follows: TGTGCCAGCAGTTTATGGAAGGGGGATGAGCAGTTCTTC.

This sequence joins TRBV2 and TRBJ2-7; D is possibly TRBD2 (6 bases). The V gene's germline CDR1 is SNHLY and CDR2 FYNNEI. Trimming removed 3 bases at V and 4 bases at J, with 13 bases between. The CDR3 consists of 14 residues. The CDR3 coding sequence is TGTGCCAGCAGTGAGCCTAGCGAATCATACGAGCAGTACTTC. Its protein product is CASSEPSESYEQYF.

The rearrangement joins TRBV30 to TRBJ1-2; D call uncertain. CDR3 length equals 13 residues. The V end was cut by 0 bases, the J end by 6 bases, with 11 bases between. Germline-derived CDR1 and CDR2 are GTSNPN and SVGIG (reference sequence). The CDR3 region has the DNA TGTGCCTGGAGTGTATCTGGGGAAAATGGCTACACCTTC. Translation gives CAWSVSGENGYTF.

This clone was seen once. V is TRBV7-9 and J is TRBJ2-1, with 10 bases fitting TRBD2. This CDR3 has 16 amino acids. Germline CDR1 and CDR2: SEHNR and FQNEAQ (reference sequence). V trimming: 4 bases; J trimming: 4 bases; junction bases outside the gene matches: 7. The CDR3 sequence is CASSSAGGPRYNEQFF. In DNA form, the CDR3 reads TGTGCCAGCAGCTCAGCGGGAGGGCCACGGTACAATGAGCAGTTCTTC.

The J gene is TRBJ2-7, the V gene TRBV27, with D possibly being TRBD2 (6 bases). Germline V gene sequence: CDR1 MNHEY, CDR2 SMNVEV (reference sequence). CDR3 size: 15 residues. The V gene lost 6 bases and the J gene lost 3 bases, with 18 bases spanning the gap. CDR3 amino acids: CASRHWRAWSYEQYF. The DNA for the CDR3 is TGTGCCAGCAGACACTGGAGGGCCTGGAGCTACGAGCAGTACTTC.

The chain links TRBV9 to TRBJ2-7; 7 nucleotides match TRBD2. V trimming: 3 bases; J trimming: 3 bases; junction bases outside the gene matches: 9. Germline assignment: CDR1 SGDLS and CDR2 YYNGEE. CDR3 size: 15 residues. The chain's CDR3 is CASSGGPGRGYEQYF. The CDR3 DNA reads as TGTGCCAGCAGCGGAGGCCCGGGGAGGGGCTACGAGCAGTACTTC.

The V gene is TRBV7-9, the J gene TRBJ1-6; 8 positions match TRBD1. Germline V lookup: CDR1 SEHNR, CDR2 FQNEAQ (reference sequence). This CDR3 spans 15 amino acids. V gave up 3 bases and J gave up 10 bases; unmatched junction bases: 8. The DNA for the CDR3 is TGTGCCAGCAGCTTCGCGGACAGGGATCGCTCACCCCTCCACTTT. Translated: CASSFADRDRSPLHF. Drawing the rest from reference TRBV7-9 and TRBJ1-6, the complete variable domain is DTGVSQNPRHKITKRGQNVTFRCDPISEHNRLYWYRQTLGQGPEFLTYFQNEAQLEKSRLLSDRFSAERPKGSFSTLEIQRTEQGDSAMYLCASSFADRDRSPLHFGNGTRLTVT.

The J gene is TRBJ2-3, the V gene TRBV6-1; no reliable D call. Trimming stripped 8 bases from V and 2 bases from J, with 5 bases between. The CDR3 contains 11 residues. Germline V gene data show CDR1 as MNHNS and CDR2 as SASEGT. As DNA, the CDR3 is TGTGCCAGCGGGTACACAGATACGCAGTATTTT. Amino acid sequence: CASGYTDTQYF.

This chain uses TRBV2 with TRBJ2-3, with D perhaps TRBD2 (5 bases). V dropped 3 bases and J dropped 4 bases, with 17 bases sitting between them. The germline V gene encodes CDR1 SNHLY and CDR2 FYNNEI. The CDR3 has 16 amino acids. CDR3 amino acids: CASSEELGSASDTQYF. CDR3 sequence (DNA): TGTGCCAGCAGTGAGGAGTTGGGGAGTGCGTCAGATACGCAGTATTTT.

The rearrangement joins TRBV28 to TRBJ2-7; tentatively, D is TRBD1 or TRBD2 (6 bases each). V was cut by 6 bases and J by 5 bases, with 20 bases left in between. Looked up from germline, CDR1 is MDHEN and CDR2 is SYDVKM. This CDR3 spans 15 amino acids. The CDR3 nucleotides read TGTGCCAGCAGCCAGGGCTGGGGGGCCCGGGACGAGCAGTACTTC. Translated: CASSQGWGARDEQYF.

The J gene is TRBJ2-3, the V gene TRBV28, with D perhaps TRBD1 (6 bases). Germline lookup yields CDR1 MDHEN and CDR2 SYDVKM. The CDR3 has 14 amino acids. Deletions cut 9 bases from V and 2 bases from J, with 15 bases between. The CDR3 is CASDPRGTTDTQYF. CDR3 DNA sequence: TGTGCCAGTGATCCCAGGGGAACCACAGATACGCAGTATTTT.

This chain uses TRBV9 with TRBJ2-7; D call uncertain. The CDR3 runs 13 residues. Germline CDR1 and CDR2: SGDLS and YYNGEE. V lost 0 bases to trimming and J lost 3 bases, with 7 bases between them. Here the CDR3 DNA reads TGTGCCAGCAGCGTAGACAACTACTACGAGCAGTACTTC. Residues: CASSVDNYYEQYF.

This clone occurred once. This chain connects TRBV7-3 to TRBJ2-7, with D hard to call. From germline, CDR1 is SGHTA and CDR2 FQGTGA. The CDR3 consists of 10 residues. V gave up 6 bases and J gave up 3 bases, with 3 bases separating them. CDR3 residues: CASRGYEQYF. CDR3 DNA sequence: TGTGCCAGCAGGGGCTACGAGCAGTACTTC.

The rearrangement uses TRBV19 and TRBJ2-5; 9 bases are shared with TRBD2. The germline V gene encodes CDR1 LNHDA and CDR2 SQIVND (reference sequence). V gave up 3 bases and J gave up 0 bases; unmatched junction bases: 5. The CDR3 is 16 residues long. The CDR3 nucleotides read TGTGCCAGTAGTATTAGCCTAGCGGGGTACCAAGAGACCCAGTACTTC. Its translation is CASSISLAGYQETQYF.

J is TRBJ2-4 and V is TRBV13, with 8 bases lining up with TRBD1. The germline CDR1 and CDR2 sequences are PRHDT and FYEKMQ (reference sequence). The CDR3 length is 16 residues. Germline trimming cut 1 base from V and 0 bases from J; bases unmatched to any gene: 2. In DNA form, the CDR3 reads TGTGCCAGCAGCTTAGAGACAGGGGTAGCCAAAAACATTCAGTACTTC. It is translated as CASSLETGVAKNIQYF.

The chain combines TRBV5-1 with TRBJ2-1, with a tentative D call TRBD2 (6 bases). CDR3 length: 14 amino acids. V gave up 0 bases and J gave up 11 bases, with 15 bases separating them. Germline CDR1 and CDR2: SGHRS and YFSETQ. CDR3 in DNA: TGCGCCAGCAGCTTGGGGCCTTCTAGCGAGAAGCAGTTCTTC. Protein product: CASSLGPSSEKQFF.

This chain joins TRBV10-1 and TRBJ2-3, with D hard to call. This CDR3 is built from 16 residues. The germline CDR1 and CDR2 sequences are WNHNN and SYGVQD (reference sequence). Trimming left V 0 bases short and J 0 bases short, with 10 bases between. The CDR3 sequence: CASSESKFRSTDTQYF. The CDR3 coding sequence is TGCGCCAGCAGTGAGTCCAAGTTCCGGAGCACAGATACGCAGTATTTT.

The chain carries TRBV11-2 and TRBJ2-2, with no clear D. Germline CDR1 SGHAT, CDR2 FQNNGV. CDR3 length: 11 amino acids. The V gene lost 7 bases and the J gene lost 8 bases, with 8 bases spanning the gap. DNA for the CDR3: TGTGCCAGCAACCGGGCTGGGGAGCTGTTTTTT. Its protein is CASNRAGELFF.

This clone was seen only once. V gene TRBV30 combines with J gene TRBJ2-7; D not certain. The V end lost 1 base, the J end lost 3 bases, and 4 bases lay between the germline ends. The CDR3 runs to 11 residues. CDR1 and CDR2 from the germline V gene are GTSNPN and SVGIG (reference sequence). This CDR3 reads CAWSDDYEQYF. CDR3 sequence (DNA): TGTGCCTGGAGTGACGACTACGAGCAGTACTTC. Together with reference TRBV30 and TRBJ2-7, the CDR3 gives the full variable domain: SQTIHQWPATLVQPVGSPLSLECTVEGTSNPNLYWYRQAAGRGLQLLFYSVGIGQISSEVPQNLSASRPQDRQFILSSKKLLLSDSGFYLCAWSDDYEQYFGPGTRLTVT.

The CDR3 sequence: CASRGGGVGAQRSGANVLTF. In DNA form, the CDR3 reads TGTGCCAGCAGGGGCGGGGGCGTGGGGGCGCAAAGGTCTGGGGCCAACGTCCTGACTTTC. The chain uses TRBV2 and TRBJ2-6, with D possibly TRBD2 on 7 matching bases. Germline CDR1 and CDR2: SNHLY and FYNNEI. V was trimmed by 6 bases and J by 1 base, leaving 25 bases between them. CDR3 length equals 20 residues.

CDR3 region: CAPRDGAYEQYF. CDR3 bases: TGTGCCCCACGGGATGGGGCCTACGAGCAGTACTTC. The chain employs TRBV6-1 and TRBJ2-7; perhaps TRBD2 as D (5 bases). V was cut by 11 bases and J by 2 bases, with 13 bases left in between. The CDR3 extends over 12 amino acids. Germline V gives CDR1 MNHNS, CDR2 SASEGT.

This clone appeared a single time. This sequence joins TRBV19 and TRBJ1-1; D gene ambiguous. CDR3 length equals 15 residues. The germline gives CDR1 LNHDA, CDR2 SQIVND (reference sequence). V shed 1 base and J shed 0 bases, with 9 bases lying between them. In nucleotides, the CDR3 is TGTGCCAGTAGTATAGTGGGTTCTATGAACACTGAAGCTTTCTTT. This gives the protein CASSIVGSMNTEAFF.